This TCR beta chain was sequenced in a study of blood T cell repertoires in COVID-19. Only in-frame clones appear in the TCRdb table, and some are missing; sequencing was by immunoSEQ multiplex PCR. The table lists about 250,000 clones, roughly 87% of them singletons. The V and J ends lost 1 base and 9 bases, in that order; junction bases with no gene match: 7. CDR3 length: 13 amino acids. CDR1 is GTSNPN, CDR2 SVGIG, per germline (reference sequence). The sample comprised peripheral blood. The receptor was derived from a man between 18 and 35 years old with active or convalescent COVID-19. J is TRBJ1-1 and V is TRBV30, with 8 positions matching TRBD1. The CDR3 spells CAWSGGTGQKAFF. Here the CDR3 DNA reads TGTGCCTGGAGTGGGGGGACAGGACAGAAAGCTTTCTTT.